The entry that follows covers one TCR beta chain sequence. Its antigen target is currently unknown. The sample holds no much larger clone one base away, and base qualities are not on file. Per the germline V gene, MNHEY is the CDR1 and SVGEGT is the CDR2. V is reduced by 5 bases and J by 6 bases, leaving a spacing of 14 bases between them. The CDR3 spans 13 residues, from the cysteine through the phenylalanine. This entry keeps only the CDR3 DNA: 39 bases, framed from base 1. TCRbeta CDR3 regions were amplified from genomic DNA using the immunoSEQ Assay, a bias-controlled multiplex PCR. In the original analysis: Nucleated cell counts per sample were estimated from amplification of reference gene primers within the assay. Sequence reads were collapsed and filtered to measure the absolute abundance of every unique TCRbeta CDR3 rearrangement. Productive Simpson clonality was computed per sample as the square root of Simpson's diversity index over productive rearrangements. In TCRdb, the immuneACCESS table is reduced to in-frame sequences with V and J assigned. These tables do not hold every clone; where another copy was compared, an unresolved V gene accounts for under half, and the others remain unexplained. That table supplies the V and J calls and clone size; D and trimming were determined from the DNA. A total of about 48,000 clones appear in this sample, approximately 80% of them only once. The ten largest account for around a fifth of the sample.

This sample was included in a study of blood T cell repertoires in COVID-19 (dated by TCRdb to 2020 to 2021). The study in broad terms: Samples covering the acute and convalescent phases of COVID-19 were provided by collaborators in the United States, Italy and Spain. The dataset comprised deeply sampled blood TCRbeta repertoires from subjects exposed to, actively infected with, or recovered from COVID-19. The prospective study material was composed of cDNA or gDNA derived from T cells, B-cell-depleted T cells, or PBMCs. Where available, HLA class I and class II types were taken from metadata supplied by the sample provider and were not determined by assay-based typing. A de-identified subject ID, COVID-19 status, age in years and sex were almost always included in the sample metadata. The repertoires were made available in a free public database intended to serve as a resource for research on the immune response to SARS-CoV-2. The samples were drawn from two sources: the first 160 participants of the ongoing ImmuneRACE study, and fewer than 1,500 subjects contributed by 6 global collaborators.

Each collaborating institution followed its own protocols to collect whole blood in K2EDTA tubes. For TCRbeta analysis, collaborators shipped samples as frozen whole blood, isolated PBMCs, or DNA extracted from either of those sample types. Study-wide findings and limitations: How much clinical and demographic metadata was included differed by source and by participant, and the metadata was provided uncurated.

This clonotype originated in a human donor with active or convalescent COVID-19. The donor label of this sample is uncertain. The sequenced sample consisted of peripheral blood. In this chain, TRBV6-2 or TRBV6-3 is recombined with TRBJ2-7, with the D gene too uncertain to name. The CDR3 protein is CASSPPYSGEQYF. The sequence in DNA is TGTGCCAGCAGTCCCCCTTATTCAGGCGAGCAGTACTTC.